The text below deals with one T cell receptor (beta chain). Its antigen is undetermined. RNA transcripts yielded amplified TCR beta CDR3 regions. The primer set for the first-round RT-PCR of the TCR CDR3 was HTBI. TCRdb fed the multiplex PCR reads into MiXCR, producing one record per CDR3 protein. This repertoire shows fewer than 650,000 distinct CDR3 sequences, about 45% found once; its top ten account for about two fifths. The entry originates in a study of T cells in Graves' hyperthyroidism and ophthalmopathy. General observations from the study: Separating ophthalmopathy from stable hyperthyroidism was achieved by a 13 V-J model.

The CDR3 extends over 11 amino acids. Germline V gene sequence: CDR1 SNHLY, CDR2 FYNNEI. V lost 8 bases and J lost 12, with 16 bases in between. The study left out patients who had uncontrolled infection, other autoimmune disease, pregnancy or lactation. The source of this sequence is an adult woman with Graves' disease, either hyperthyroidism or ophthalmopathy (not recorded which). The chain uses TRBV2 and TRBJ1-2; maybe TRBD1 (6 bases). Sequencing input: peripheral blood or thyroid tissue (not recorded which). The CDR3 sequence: CASWAGAGNTF. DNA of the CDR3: TGTGCCAGCTGGGCGGGGGCTGGAAACACCTTC.